This entry is about one T cell receptor beta chain. The antigen remains undetermined. The sample is drawn from a study of T cells in pancreatic ductal adenocarcinoma. General study results and limits: Tumor and blood clonality did not differ significantly, about 0.11 versus 0.072. Blood had more productive templates and roughly 8-fold more unique clonotypes than tumor. Enrichment of CD45RO+ effector over naive T cells in tumors may bias clonality.

No neoadjuvant therapy was given to the selected pancreatic ductal adenocarcinoma patients before their surgery. Germline lookup yields CDR1 MDHEN and CDR2 SYDVKM. The CDR3 extends over 15 amino acids. The V and J ends lost 5 bases and 3 bases respectively, with 13 bases between them. Sequencing used immunoSEQ multiplex PCR; TCRdb keeps in-frame clones, though not all of them. This table has approximately 97,000 clones, about 95% appearing once. Specimen: PBMCs. The sequence was collected from a human donor with pancreatic ductal adenocarcinoma. The chain links TRBV28 to TRBJ2-2; D is ambiguous. CDR3 amino acids: CASSTNRHYTGELFF. CDR3 DNA: TGTGCCAGCAGTACCAACCGACATTACACCGGGGAGCTGTTTTTT.